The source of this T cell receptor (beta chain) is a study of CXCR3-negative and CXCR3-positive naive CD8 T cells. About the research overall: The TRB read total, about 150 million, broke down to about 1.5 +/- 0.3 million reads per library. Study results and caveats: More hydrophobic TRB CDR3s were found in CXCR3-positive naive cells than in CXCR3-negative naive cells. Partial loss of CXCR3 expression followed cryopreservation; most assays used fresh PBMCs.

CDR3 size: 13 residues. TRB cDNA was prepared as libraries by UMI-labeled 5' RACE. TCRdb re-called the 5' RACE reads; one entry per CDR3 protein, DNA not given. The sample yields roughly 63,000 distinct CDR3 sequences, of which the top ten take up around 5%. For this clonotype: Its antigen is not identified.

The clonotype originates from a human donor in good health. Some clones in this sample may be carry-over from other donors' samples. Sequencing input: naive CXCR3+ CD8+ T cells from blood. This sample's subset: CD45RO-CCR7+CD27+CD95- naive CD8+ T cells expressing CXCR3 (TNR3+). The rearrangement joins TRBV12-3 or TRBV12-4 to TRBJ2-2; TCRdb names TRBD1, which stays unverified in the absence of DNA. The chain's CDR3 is CASNRGVAGELFF.